This T cell receptor (beta chain) was profiled in a study of blood T cell repertoires in COVID-19. Study information: PBMCs, B-cell-depleted T cells, or T cells provided the cDNA or gDNA that made up the material.

There are 14 residues in the CDR3. J lost 0 bases, V lost 7 bases, and 4 bases had no gene match. Germline CDR1 MNHEY, CDR2 SVGAGI. As processed by the authors: Amplifying reference gene primers gave estimates of nucleated cell counts. Using immunoSEQ multiplex PCR, the repertoire was profiled, and TCRdb retains in-frame clones only, with some absent. The D gene and trimming were derived from the DNA, and the V and J assignments and clone size from that table. Found here are 140,000 to 150,000 clones, approximately 85% of them singletons; the top ten hold around 8%. One Seattle source followed patients from active infection through their disease course.

The chain is built from TRBV6-5 and TRBJ1-2; 8 bases map to TRBD1. This TCR came from a woman aged 55-69 years with COVID-19, enrolled during active disease. The specimen sequenced was peripheral blood. The CDR3 reads CASKGTGANYGYTF. The CDR3 nucleotides read TGTGCCAGCAAAGGGACAGGCGCTAACTATGGCTACACCTTC.